A single sample gave rise to the 7 T cell receptor beta chains below, sequenced in a study of blood T cell repertoires in COVID-19. Some clones are missing from TCRdb's copy, which holds only in-frame ones; the method was immunoSEQ multiplex PCR. The sample lists about 240,000 clones, approximately 85% seen once, with 4% to 4.5% in the top ten. The sample comprised peripheral blood. These receptors were taken from a man aged 45-60 years with acute or convalescent COVID-19.

The V gene is TRBV27, the J gene TRBJ1-5; D not certain. The germline V gene has CDR1 MNHEY and CDR2 SMNVEV (reference sequence). CDR3 length: 13 amino acids. V was trimmed by 2 bases and J by 4 bases, leaving 6 bases between them. The CDR3 region is CASSLPVNQPQHF. CDR3 in DNA: TGTGCCAGCAGTTTACCAGTGAATCAGCCCCAGCATTTT.

This clone was picked up one time. The rearrangement uses TRBV13 and TRBJ1-2, with 9 bases identical to TRBD1. V shed 4 bases, J shed 8 bases, and the junction held 8 bases outside the gene matches. Germline lookup yields CDR1 PRHDT and CDR2 FYEKMQ (reference sequence). The CDR3 loop spans 14 amino acids. The CDR3 coding sequence is TGTGCCAGCAGCTCGGGACAGGGTCAAGTCGGCTACACCTTC. This gives the protein CASSSGQGQVGYTF.

This sequence joins TRBV10-3 and TRBJ1-3, with no clear D. The CDR3 has 13 residues. The V end lost 3 bases, the J end lost 0 bases, and 3 bases lay between the germline ends. Germline V gene sequence: CDR1 ENHRY, CDR2 SYGVKD. CDR3 sequence reads: CAISDGSGNTIYF. The CDR3 DNA is TGTGCCATCAGTGACGGCTCTGGAAACACCATATATTTT.

The chain combines TRBV4-1 with TRBJ2-1; TRBD2 aligns across 9 bases. J lost 4 bases, V lost 6 bases, and 19 bases had no gene match. This CDR3 has 19 amino acids. The V gene's germline CDR1 is MGHRA and CDR2 YSYEKL. The CDR3 DNA sequence: TGCGCCAGCAGGGCCGGGCTAGCGGGAATCAGGGAAACTTACAATGAGCAGTTCTTC. As protein: CASRAGLAGIRETYNEQFF.

The rearrangement joins TRBV29-1 to TRBJ2-3, with a tentative D call TRBD1 (5 bases). The V gene's germline CDR1 is SQVTM and CDR2 ANQGSEA. Trimming took off 2 bases at V and 7 bases at J, with 10 bases between the two ends. The CDR3 covers 12 residues. CDR3 in DNA: TGCAGCGTTGAACCACAGGAATATACGCAGTATTTT. Protein sequence: CSVEPQEYTQYF.

The chain joins TRBV27 to TRBJ1-6; a weak D match, TRBD1 (5 bases). Looked up from germline, CDR1 is MNHEY and CDR2 is SMNVEV (reference sequence). Trimming removed 2 bases at V and 8 bases at J, with 19 bases between. The CDR3 covers 17 residues. The CDR3 nucleotides are TGTGCCAGCAGTTTAAAGTGGGCAGGGTCCAGGGATTCACCCCTCCACTTT. This sequence encodes CASSLKWAGSRDSPLHF.

The rearrangement uses TRBV5-5 and TRBJ1-6; a weak D match, TRBD1 (5 bases). The ends were cut back, 0 bases at V and 7 bases at J, with 8 bases in the middle. The CDR3 is made up of 14 amino acids. Germline values: CDR1 SGHKS, CDR2 YYEKEE (reference sequence). The CDR3: CASSLGQMNSPLHF. The CDR3 region has the DNA TGTGCCAGCAGCTTGGGACAGATGAATTCACCCCTCCACTTT.